This TCR beta chain is drawn from a study of blood T cells in healthy people across ages (dated by TCRdb to the mid-2010s). Looking at the study overall: In model experiments, roughly one uniquely barcoded TCR beta cDNA molecule per two T cells was captured by template switching. Age-related changes in TCR beta repertoire diversity were measured in the study by deep sequencing normalized with unique cDNA molecular identifiers. The donors were divided into four age groups: young (average approximately 16 years), middle-aged (over 35), aged (under 70) and long-lived (about 84). To avoid experimental bias, donors of different ages were randomly spread across the sequencing lanes. For two donors (one aged 18 to 30 and one aged 80 or older), the study analyzed two additional independent replicas of 1 million unique cDNA reads from the same blood draw.

Systemically healthy Caucasian individuals from Russia, some 36 in total and aged about 6 to 95 years, were included as donors. Each donor gave 9.5 to 10 milliliters of peripheral blood, drawn into EDTA-treated Vacutainer tubes. PBMCs were isolated by Ficoll-Paque density-gradient centrifugation, with at least 6 million obtained per sample. Trizol reagent was used to extract total RNA from the PBMCs, yielding at least 5 micrograms per sample. For every donor, an aliquot of PBMCs went through flow cytometry to measure the percentages of naive CD45RAhigh/CD27high T cells. From the germline V gene, CDR1 is SGHAT and CDR2 is FQNNGV. The CDR3 contains 16 residues, cysteine and phenylalanine counted. The DNA shown is the 48-base CDR3, in frame from base 1. V loses 5 bases, J loses 7 bases, and the germline ends lie 20 bases apart. A note on this clonotype: This clone's antigen is unknown. Per-base qualities were not stored, and no clone one base away is much larger.

Library preparation employed 5' RACE. Reads for this sample came from an Illumina HiSeq 2500. A second PCR of roughly 6 to 11 cycles was run with a J-beta primer mix and a sample-barcoded 5' primer. A template-switch 5' adaptor carrying 12 random nucleotides introduced a unique molecular identifier onto each TCR beta cDNA molecule. At least 2.5 million CDR3-containing paired-end reads were obtained from each sample. First-strand cDNA synthesis was performed from all RNA using the Mint cDNA synthesis kit, with priming by a TRBC-specific oligonucleotide. All cDNA was treated with uracil-DNA glycosylase and then went through a first 18-cycle PCR with the universal primers M1SS and BC2_uni_R. On the authors' methods: For normalization, 1 million high-quality reads were randomly selected from each sample, with every read carrying a distinct molecular identifier. Instead of being binned into consensus sequences, reads that shared molecular identifiers were thrown out. MiTCR, set to a Q25 quality threshold and the strictest error-elimination algorithm, was used for CDR3 identification, clonotype clustering and error correction. A nonparametric unseen species model with Euler transformation was used to estimate lower-bound total TCR beta diversity. The public reads were quality trimmed at Q25 with fastp and then assembled into clones with MiXCR by TCRdb, keeping productive beta chains. Merged by CDR3 protein, the rows form single entries marked with the most common genes and DNA. V and J calls and clone size were set by TCRdb, not the authors. This sample has around 850,000 distinct CDR3 sequences in its table, and 35% to 40% of those were observed once. 10% to 15% of the sample belongs to the ten largest clones.

Study-wide findings and limitations: Donor CMV infection status was unknown, potentially confounding age-related changes in expanded clonotypes. The long-lived group showed more naive CD4+ T cells, fewer expanded clones and increased TCR diversity than the aged group, suggesting age selection. The percentage of naive T cells measured by flow cytometry correlated strongly with observed TCR beta diversity. Total diversity estimates from one million sequenced T cells were considered lower bounds and underestimates. Conclusive comparison of naive and antigen-experienced compartments was prevented by the profiling of bulk unsorted PBMCs. Observed TCR beta diversity per million T cells fell roughly linearly with age, and a significant reduction was already apparent by age roughly 40.

The sequence came from a young man in good health. Sample: blood. The receptor chain draws on TRBV11-2 and TRBJ2-2; the D region possibly corresponds to TRBD2 (5 bases align). The CDR3 protein is CASSPNGLADLGELFF. The nucleotides are TGTGCCAGCAGCCCAAACGGGCTAGCCGACCTCGGGGAGCTGTTTTTT.